This T cell receptor beta chain was sequenced for a study of T cell responses to AZD1222 COVID-19 vaccine. Unmatched junction bases numbered 14, after V lost 6 bases and J lost 3 bases. Germline values: CDR1 SQVTM, CDR2 ANQGSEA. This CDR3 contains 16 residues. Whole-study findings and limits: Repertoires were collected only later (after the peak T cell response had occurred). Only six or seven AZD1222 recipients tested seropositive at baseline.

Profiling relied on immunoSEQ multiplex PCR, and the TCRdb table lists in-frame clones only, not all of them. In the table there are 70,000 to 90,000 clones, around 86% of which are singletons. Notes on this clone: Its matching antigen is unknown.

The sample was peripheral blood, taken on day 0 of AZD1222 vaccination. The source of this sequence is an adult in good health. The chain recombines TRBV29-1 with TRBJ1-2; 9 bases are a match to TRBD1. For the CDR3, the DNA is TGCAGCGTCAACTCCGGGACAGGGCAAACTTACTATGGCTACACCTTC. Encoded protein: CSVNSGTGQTYYGYTF.